This T cell receptor (beta chain) was identified in a study of cytomegalovirus exposure and HLA in healthy donors. PCR amplification relied on 60 Vbeta primers (plus 13 Jbeta primers). The data were produced by immunoSEQ multiplex PCR, yet TCRdb's version contains in-frame clones alone and is incomplete. Of hundreds of thousands of clones listed, 80% to 90% are singletons. Trimming removed 3 bases at V and 3 bases at J, with 12 bases between. This CDR3 has 15 amino acids. Looked up from germline, CDR1 is LNHDA and CDR2 is SQIVND (reference sequence). Study-level points and caveats: TCR beta V- and J-gene trimming, according to a later analysis, was linked to a missense DCLRE1C variant. Highest at DRB1 and lowest at HLA-C, TCR association rates differed among HLA loci in a later analysis.

Concerning this clone itself: Antigen: not known.

This clonotype was sampled from a woman under 30 in good health and CMV-seronegative. Sequencing was performed on PBMCs. This rearrangement joins TRBV19 to TRBJ1-5; tentative D call: TRBD1 (6 bases). This CDR3 is CASSIGGSHNQPQHF. The CDR3 bases are TGTGCCAGTAGTATTGGGGGCTCACACAATCAGCCCCAGCATTTT.